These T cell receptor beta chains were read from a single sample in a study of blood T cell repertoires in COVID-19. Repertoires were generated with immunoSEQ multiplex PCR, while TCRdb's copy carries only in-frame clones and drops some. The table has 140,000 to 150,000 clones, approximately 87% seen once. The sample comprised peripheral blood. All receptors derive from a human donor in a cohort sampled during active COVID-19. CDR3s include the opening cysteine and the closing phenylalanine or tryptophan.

CDR3aa: CASSTTGADTQYF
v_gene: TRBV19
len: 13

CDR3aa: CASSYSPAGGGGYTF
v_gene: TRBV6-5
len: 15

CDR3aa: CASSAVSEAFF
v_gene: TRBV2
len: 11

CDR3aa: CASSARDRGTQYF
v_gene: TRBV11-3
len: 13

CDR3aa: CASSLVGGSGNTIYF
v_gene: TRBV5-1
len: 15

CDR3aa: CASSGQGGGYEQYF
v_gene: TRBV19
len: 14

CDR3aa: CASTGQLGNEQFF
v_gene: TRBV28
len: 13

CDR3aa: CASTGGWNQPQHF
v_gene: TRBV2
len: 13

CDR3aa: CASSLTGSYNEQFF
v_gene: TRBV7-3
len: 14

CDR3aa: CASRPTGGHEKLFF
v_gene: TRBV6-2/TRBV6-3
len: 14

CDR3aa: CASSQQSSYNSPLHF
v_gene: TRBV6-5
len: 15

CDR3aa: CASSKGGPIGYTF
v_gene: TRBV5-8
len: 13

CDR3aa: CASSGRDRGTDTQYF
v_gene: TRBV6-6
len: 15

CDR3aa: CASSFTLRDEQFF
v_gene: TRBV4-3
len: 13

CDR3aa: CASSPPGETQYF
v_gene: TRBV3-1/TRBV3-2
len: 12

CDR3aa: CASTTTGDSGNTIYF
v_gene: TRBV5-1
len: 15

CDR3aa: CASSSRLGTGTYGYTF
v_gene: TRBV19
len: 16

CDR3aa: CSVEQAGVPDTQYF
v_gene: TRBV29-1
len: 14

CDR3aa: CASSLGGLAGDGDTQYF
v_gene: TRBV7-8
len: 17

CDR3aa: CASSQGAILEAFF
v_gene: TRBV3-1/TRBV3-2
len: 13

CDR3aa: CASSGDRVGGYTF
v_gene: TRBV2
len: 13

CDR3aa: CASSAGTGHQPQHF
v_gene: TRBV7-8
len: 14

CDR3aa: CASSDPSPRVGEQFF
v_gene: TRBV25-1
len: 15

CDR3aa: CASRRTSGGYTDTQYF
v_gene: TRBV5-8
len: 16

CDR3aa: CATSRPGLAGTGELFF
v_gene: TRBV15
len: 16

CDR3aa: CASSSLGTWNTEQYF
v_gene: TRBV2
len: 15

CDR3aa: CASSVGPGGTEAFF
v_gene: TRBV9
len: 14

CDR3aa: CASSEGPGGGEKLFF
v_gene: TRBV9
len: 15

CDR3aa: CASRPRQGPYNEQFF
v_gene: TRBV28
len: 15

CDR3aa: CASSLATGTNTGELFF
v_gene: TRBV7-2
len: 16

CDR3aa: CASKIRQGASEAFF
v_gene: TRBV2
len: 14

CDR3aa: CASRPGGTSSYNEQFF
v_gene: TRBV11-1
len: 16

CDR3aa: CASSSRDFTDTQYF
v_gene: TRBV5-4
len: 14

CDR3aa: CASSQGGTEAFF
v_gene: TRBV5-1
len: 12

CDR3aa: CASSPAPSGGAFF
v_gene: TRBV3-1/TRBV3-2
len: 13

CDR3aa: CASSTDRGKDEAFF
v_gene: TRBV11-1
len: 14

CDR3aa: CASSDRVYPEAFF
v_gene: TRBV11-3
len: 13

CDR3aa: CASSTGGPNTDTQYF
v_gene: TRBV7-3
len: 15

CDR3aa: CATSAAGLGDREDQPQHF
v_gene: TRBV24-1
len: 18

CDR3aa: CASSQTGSPLHF
v_gene: TRBV3-1/TRBV3-2
len: 12

CDR3aa: CASSEYPSGTGELFF
v_gene: TRBV25-1
len: 15

CDR3aa: CATSRGKGMGELFF
v_gene: TRBV15
len: 14